This T cell receptor beta chain was sequenced during a study of T cell repertoires in cytomegalovirus infection. The wider study: Public TCR beta signatures were indicative of both CMV infection and a matching HLA type.

From the reads, TCRdb called clonotypes with MiXCR, one entry per CDR3 protein. The sample lists 150,000 or so distinct CDR3 sequences; roughly a quarter were seen once. The CDR3 contains 16 residues. In germline, CDR1 is LNHDA, CDR2 SQIVND (reference sequence). Worth noting for this clonotype: Its antigen remains unidentified. Germline and junction disagree at one end, which may indicate a read error.

The study, taken as a whole, reports: It was HLA-C-restricted CMV-specific TCR beta clonotypes that dominated the response ex vivo. There were carriers of CMV plus the relevant HLA, and cumulative public TCR beta family frequency identified them.

The V gene is TRBV19, the J gene TRBJ2-3, with a possible D match to TRBD2 (5 bases). The specimen was PBMCs. This TCR came from a human donor in good health (CMV status not recorded). Some clones in this sample may be carry-over from other donors' samples. The CDR3 coding sequence is TGTGCCAGTAGTATGGGCAGCTGTGGGAGCACAGATACTCAGTATTTT. Its protein product is CASSMGSCGSTDTQYF.